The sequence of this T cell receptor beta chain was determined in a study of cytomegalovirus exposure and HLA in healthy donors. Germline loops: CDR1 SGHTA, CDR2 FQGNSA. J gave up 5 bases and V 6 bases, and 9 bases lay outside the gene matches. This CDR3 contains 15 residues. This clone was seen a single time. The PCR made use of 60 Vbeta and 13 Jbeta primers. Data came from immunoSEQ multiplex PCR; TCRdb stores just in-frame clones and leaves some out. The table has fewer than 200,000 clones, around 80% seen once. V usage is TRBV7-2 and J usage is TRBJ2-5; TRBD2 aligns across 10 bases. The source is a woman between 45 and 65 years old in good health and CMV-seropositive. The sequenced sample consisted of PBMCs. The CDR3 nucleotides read TGTGCCAGCAGGGCGAGGAGCGGGGGGGCCGAGACCCAGTACTTC. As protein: CASRARSGGAETQYF.